The 18 T cell receptor beta chains in this list originate from one sample, sequenced in a study of T-cell reconstitution after alpha-beta-depleted transplantation in children. A TCRbeta library incorporating unique molecular identifiers was prepared. Via MiXCR, TCRdb re-called the PCR reads, giving one row per CDR3 protein. This repertoire shows roughly 250,000 distinct CDR3 sequences, roughly 7.7% found once; its top ten account for 6.3%. The source material was PBMCs, mostly from graft donor cells, sampled 180 days after TCRalphabeta/CD19-depleted stem cell transplant. Every receptor here comes from a male patient under 18 who had a stem cell transplant for acute lymphoblastic leukemia, so the T cells may come from the graft donor.

In its sample, this clonotype was seen many times. The rearrangement joins TRBV6-4 to TRBJ1-3; D unclear. This CDR3 comprises 13 residues. V was pared by 9 bases and J by 4 bases, with 13 bases between. Germline V gene sequence: CDR1 MRHNA, CDR2 SNTAGT. CDR3 DNA sequence: TGTGCCAGGGGGAAAAGGGCAGGAAACACCATATATTTT. This codes for CARGKRAGNTIYF.

This sequence joins TRBV18 and TRBJ2-3, with D tentatively TRBD2 (5 bases). Trimming stripped 1 base from V and 0 bases from J, with 14 bases between. Per the germline V gene, CDR1 is KGHSH and CDR2 is LQKENI. The length of the CDR3 is 17 residues. As DNA, the CDR3 is TGTGCCAGCTCACCACGGAAGCTAGCTTCAAGCACAGATACGCAGTATTTT. This sequence encodes CASSPRKLASSTDTQYF.

This clonotype showed up many times. V and J are TRBV15 and TRBJ1-5; TRBD1 matches 7 bases. The V gene end was trimmed by 4 bases and the J gene end by 2 bases; junction bases not matched to a gene: 5. The CDR3 spans 15 residues. The V gene's germline CDR1 is LNHNV and CDR2 YYDKDF (reference sequence). CDR3 sequence (DNA): TGTGCCACCAGCAAACAGGGGTATCGCAATCAGCCCCAGCATTTT. The encoded protein is CATSKQGYRNQPQHF.

This chain uses TRBV12-3 or TRBV12-4 with TRBJ2-1, with 8 bases that match TRBD2. The CDR3 loop spans 17 amino acids. After removal of 11 bases from V and 6 bases from J, the junction contained 21 bases not matched to a gene. CDR3: CAFSSTPGLVGSNEQFF. The CDR3 DNA is TGTGCCTTCAGTTCTACTCCGGGACTAGTGGGTTCCAATGAGCAGTTCTTC.

This clonotype has a handful of counts. V is TRBV5-1 and J is TRBJ1-5; the D gene is possibly TRBD1 (6 bases). Germline lookup yields CDR1 SGHRS and CDR2 YFSETQ. V was trimmed by 0 bases and J by 3 bases, leaving 10 bases between them. CDR3 length: 15 residues. The CDR3 reads CASSLVGDNNQPQHF. The CDR3 DNA reads TGCGCCAGCAGCTTGGTCGGGGACAACAATCAGCCCCAGCATTTT.

This clonotype was seen repeatedly, ten times or more. The CDR3 loop reads CATSSYPSGDTQYF. CDR3 nucleotides: TGTGCCACCAGCTCCTACCCCAGCGGAGATACGCAGTATTTT. The chain carries TRBV15 and TRBJ2-3, with D tentatively TRBD2 (5 bases). V was shortened by 5 bases and J by 5 bases, with 14 bases between the two germline ends. The CDR3 runs to 14 residues. The germline V gene has CDR1 LNHNV and CDR2 YYDKDF (reference sequence).

This clonotype was counted between two and nine times. Just one base apart from a much larger clone, this may be a read error. V is TRBV20-1 and J is TRBJ2-1; 9 bases are a match to TRBD1. The CDR3 totals 16 residues. Germline V lookup: CDR1 DFQATT, CDR2 SNEGSKA (reference sequence). The CDR3 protein is CCAPNAGTGHYNEQFF. In DNA form, the CDR3 reads TGCTGTGCTCCCAATGCCGGGACAGGGCACTACAATGAGCAGTTCTTC.

This clonotype was detected ten times or more. V usage is TRBV20-1 and J usage is TRBJ2-2; D call uncertain. The germline gives CDR1 DFQATT, CDR2 SNEGSKA (reference sequence). There are 13 residues in the CDR3. The V gene lost 3 bases and the J gene lost 1 base, with 6 bases spanning the gap. The CDR3 coding sequence is TGCAGTGCTAGGGCCAGGAACACCGGGGAGCTGTTTTTT. Amino acids: CSARARNTGELFF.

This clonotype showed up many times. The chain combines TRBV9 with TRBJ2-7; TRBD1 aligns across 10 bases. J lost 1 base, V lost 3 bases, and 7 bases had no gene match. Germline loops: CDR1 SGDLS, CDR2 YYNGEE. This CDR3 contains 16 residues. In nucleotides, the CDR3 is TGTGCCAGCAGCGCCACCCGGGACAGGGGTTCCTACGAGCAGTACTTC. Protein: CASSATRDRGSYEQYF.

This clonotype came up many times. The chain is built from TRBV5-4 and TRBJ1-2; D is unresolved. Germline V lookup: CDR1 SGHNT, CDR2 YYREEE (reference sequence). V shed 0 bases and J shed 8 bases, with 11 bases lying between them. The CDR3 contains 13 residues. CDR3 DNA: TGTGCCAGCAGCTTGGATAGGATCGCAGGCTACACCTTC. It encodes CASSLDRIAGYTF. Full variable domain (outside the CDR3, taken from reference TRBV5-4 and TRBJ1-2): ETGVTQSPTHLIKTRGQQVTLRCSSQSGHNTVSWYQQALGQGPQFIFQYYREEENGRGNFPPRFSGLQFPNYSSELNVNALELDDSALYLCASSLDRIAGYTFGSGTRLTVV.

In the case of this clonotype: The likely explanation is a read error, given a far larger clone one base away. In this CDR3 the conserved last residue, phenylalanine or tryptophan, is missing, so a read error is likely. The chain links TRBV5-1 to TRBJ2-1; tentatively, D is TRBD2 (6 bases). CDR3 size: 13 residues. Germline CDR1 reads SGHRS; CDR2 reads YFSETQ. The V end was cut by 2 bases, the J end by 6 bases, with 9 bases between. This CDR3 reads CASSFQGGNEQFS. CDR3 DNA: TGCGCCAGCAGCTTTCAGGGAGGCAATGAGCAGTTCTCC.

With regard to this clonotype: This may arise from a read error, as a much more abundant clone is one base away. The chain employs TRBV6-2 or TRBV6-3 and TRBJ1-6; D unresolved. The CDR3 has 12 residues. Germline values: CDR1 MNHEY, CDR2 SVGEGT. For the CDR3, the DNA is TGTGCCAGCAGCCCGCAGAATTCACCCCACCACTTT. Translating it yields CASSPQNSPHHF.

This clonotype was recorded at least ten times. This chain connects TRBV6-5 to TRBJ1-6; D remains ambiguous. The germline gives CDR1 MNHEY, CDR2 SVGAGI. Trimming removed 6 bases at V and 10 bases at J, with 22 bases between. The length of the CDR3 is 16 residues. CDR3 protein: CASSRSPLFLGSPLHF. The CDR3, as DNA: TGTGCCAGCAGCCGCTCACCTCTTTTTCTCGGGTCACCCCTCCACTTT.

This clonotype showed up many times. The V call is TRBV7-2, the J call TRBJ2-7; possibly TRBD2 for D (6 bases). The CDR3 runs to 12 residues. Trimming removed 1 base from V and 6 bases from J, with 7 bases in between. The germline CDR1 and CDR2 sequences are SGHTA and FQGNSA. This CDR3 reads CASSLGRVEQYF. In DNA, the CDR3 is TGTGCCAGCAGCTTAGGGAGGGTCGAGCAGTACTTC.

The sample holds many counts of this clonotype. The V call is TRBV29-1, the J call TRBJ2-7; 10 bases are a match to TRBD2. Germline CDR1 and CDR2: SQVTM and ANQGSEA. The V segment lost 6 bases and the J segment 4 bases; nucleotides outside the gene matches: 6. The CDR3 runs 13 residues. The CDR3 bases are TGCAGCGTGGGACTAGCGCGTACTTACGAGCAGTACTTC. As protein: CSVGLARTYEQYF.

This clonotype was counted ten times or more. The J gene is TRBJ2-4, the V gene TRBV28, with 14 nucleotides matching TRBD2. J was trimmed by 3 bases and V by 3 bases; bases with no gene match: 7. CDR3 length: 18 residues. CDR1 MDHEN and CDR2 SYDVKM come from the germline V gene. CDR3 bases: TGTGCCAGCAGTTTCCCGGGACTAGCGGGAGCGGGCAAAAACATTCAGTACTTC. Translating it yields CASSFPGLAGAGKNIQYF. Supplemented by reference TRBV28 and TRBJ2-4, the full variable domain reads DVKVTQSSRYLVKRTGEKVFLECVQDMDHENMFWYRQDPGLGLRLIYFSYDVKMKEKGDIPEGYSVSREKKERFSLILESASTNQTSMYLCASSFPGLAGAGKNIQYFGAGTRLSVL.

This clonotype was observed at least ten times. The chain combines TRBV28 with TRBJ2-1; D might be TRBD2 (6 bases). V shed 5 bases and J shed 6 bases, with 17 bases lying between them. The length of the CDR3 is 15 residues. Germline V gives CDR1 MDHEN, CDR2 SYDVKM. CDR3 nucleotide sequence: TGTGCCAGCAGTACATCCGGAGTGGGAGGCAATGAGCAGTTCTTC. Its protein product is CASSTSGVGGNEQFF.

This clonotype appeared many times. CDR3 protein: CASQGDEQFF. CDR3 nucleotides: TGTGCCAGCCAGGGGGATGAGCAGTTCTTC. This chain connects TRBV2 to TRBJ2-1; 7 bases match TRBD1. In germline, CDR1 is SNHLY, CDR2 FYNNEI. This CDR3 has 10 residues. V lost 8 bases to trimming and J lost 8 bases; unmatched junction nucleotides: 0.